These T cell receptor beta chains were read from a single sample in a study of T cell changes during pregnancy in multiple sclerosis. Data came from immunoSEQ multiplex PCR; TCRdb stores just in-frame clones and leaves some out. The sample has fewer than 50,000 clones, about 90% seen once. This sample comprised CD4+ T cells from peripheral blood mononuclear cells, obtained in the third trimester of pregnancy. All receptors come from a female donor with multiple sclerosis, enrolled in a pregnancy study. Both conserved end residues are part of each CDR3. D genes are given only for firm matches. Size is omitted from some rows. Given values are once, few, many or a class for expanded clones.

>TRBV30|TRBJ2-3|.|.
CAWRLGAFSTDTQYF
TGTGCCTGGAGGCTGGGGGCCTTTAGCACAGATACGCAGTATTTT
>TRBV28|TRBJ2-7|.|TRBD2
CASTLAGGWTEQYF
TGTGCCAGCACCCTAGCGGGAGGGTGGACCGAGCAGTACTTC
>TRBV11-2|TRBJ1-1|few|TRBD1
CASSLPGGTEAFF
TGTGCCAGCAGCTTACCAGGGGGCACTGAAGCTTTCTTT
>TRBV5-1|TRBJ1-1|.|.
CASSLNGGGGGTEAFF
TGCGCCAGCAGCTTGAATGGGGGCGGAGGTGGGACTGAAGCTTTCTTT
>TRBV5-1|TRBJ2-6|.|.
CASSLTPPSSGANVLTF
TGCGCCAGCAGCTTGACACCACCTAGCTCTGGGGCCAACGTCCTGACTTTC
>TRBV29-1|TRBJ2-1|.|TRBD2
CSARAGNTYNEQFF
TGCAGCGCTCGAGCGGGAAACACCTACAATGAGCAGTTCTTC
>TRBV23-1|TRBJ1-4|.|.
CASSPVPGEGEKLFF
TGCGCCAGCAGTCCAGTCCCGGGTGAGGGCGAAAAACTGTTTTTT
>TRBV5-5|TRBJ1-5|.|TRBD1
CASSSGQASDYSNQPQHF
TGTGCCAGCAGCTCGGGACAGGCAAGTGATTATAGCAATCAGCCCCAGCATTTT
>TRBV10-3|TRBJ2-1|.|TRBD2
CASLRGEGEQFF
TGTGCCAGCCTAAGAGGGGAGGGTGAGCAGTTCTTC
>TRBV9|TRBJ2-6|.|.
CASSVEGGWANVLTF
TGTGCCAGCAGCGTTGAGGGTGGCTGGGCCAACGTCCTGACTTTC
>TRBV19|TRBJ2-2|once|TRBD2
CASSAGLANTGELFF
TGTGCCAGTAGTGCGGGACTAGCGAACACCGGGGAGCTGTTTTTT
>TRBV30|TRBJ1-5|.|.
CAWSALGGDQPQHF
TGTGCCTGGAGCGCCCTGGGGGGTGATCAGCCCCAGCATTTT
>TRBV10-2|TRBJ2-7|.|TRBD2
CASSDPTTSGRYEQYF
TGCGCCAGCAGTGACCCAACGACTAGCGGGCGGTACGAGCAGTACTTC
>TRBV5-1|TRBJ2-1|.|TRBD2
CASSSLPASGSSYNEQFF
TGCGCCAGCAGCTCCCTTCCCGCTAGCGGGAGCTCCTACAATGAGCAGTTCTTC
>TRBV28|TRBJ2-1|.|.
CASGEQGFFGDEQFF
TGTGCCAGCGGGGAACAGGGTTTCTTCGGGGATGAGCAGTTCTTC
>TRBV19|TRBJ1-4|.|.
CASSPDRMGEKLFF
TGTGCCAGTAGTCCTGACAGGATGGGTGAAAAACTGTTTTTT
>TRBV6-1|TRBJ1-4|.|TRBD1
CASSEGGGKDEKLFF
TGTGCCAGCAGTGAAGGAGGGGGCAAGGATGAAAAACTGTTTTTT
>TRBV4-2|TRBJ1-2|.|.
CASSQVLSYGYTF
TGTGCCAGCAGCCAAGTTCTCAGCTATGGCTACACCTTC
>TRBV6-5|TRBJ2-3|.|.
CASISPGDTQYF
TGTGCCAGCATCTCGCCGGGAGATACGCAGTATTTT
>TRBV2|TRBJ2-3|once|TRBD2
CASSAAGGTDTQYF
TGTGCCAGCAGTGCGGCGGGAGGCACAGATACGCAGTATTTT
>TRBV4-1|TRBJ1-4|.|.
CASSQGTRVADEKLFF
TGCGCCAGCAGCCAAGGCACCAGGGTGGCTGATGAAAAACTGTTTTTT
>TRBV5-4|TRBJ1-1|.|.
CASRMQGSSEAFF
TGTGCCAGCAGAATGCAGGGATCATCTGAAGCTTTCTTT
>TRBV30|TRBJ2-1|.|TRBD2
CAGWGSGRAMNEQFF
TGTGCCGGTTGGGGTAGCGGGAGGGCCATGAATGAGCAGTTCTTC
>TRBV19|TRBJ2-7|.|TRBD1
CASSPGTGSRYEQYF
TGTGCCAGTAGTCCCGGGACAGGGAGCCGATACGAGCAGTACTTC
>TRBV28|TRBJ1-2|.|TRBD1
CASSLYNPGQVVNYGYTF
TGTGCCAGCAGTTTATATAATCCGGGACAGGTAGTTAACTATGGCTACACCTTC
>TRBV5-4|TRBJ2-7|.|TRBD2
CASSSSGRAHEQYF
TGTGCCAGCAGCTCTAGCGGGAGGGCCCACGAGCAGTACTTC
>TRBV4-3|TRBJ1-4|once|.
CASSQGEVIRSEKLFF
TGCGCCAGCAGCCAAGGCGAGGTGATAAGATCCGAAAAACTGTTTTTT